The clone carrying this T cell receptor beta chain was seen just once. What it recognizes is unknown. Time point of the sample: baseline, week 1 (first vaccination visit). Treatment given: pre-vaccination baseline after standard-of-care therapy. There were new WHO grade 3 or 4 astrocytomas in the donors, and these were IDH1-mutant and ATRX-lost. The data stem from a study of a mutant IDH1 vaccine in newly diagnosed glioma. Study details: The earlier regimen, radiotherapy, temozolomide, or both, was most often both.

Using immunoSEQ multiplex PCR, the repertoire was profiled, and TCRdb retains in-frame clones only, with some absent. Seen here are tens of thousands of clones, more than 90% observed once, and the top ten hold approximately 2.4%. Overall study findings and caveats: Immune responses arising from the vaccine appeared in more than 90% of patients. Changes in top peripheral clonotypes did not appear linked to pseudoprogression.

V lost 3 bases, J lost 4 bases, and 4 bases stayed unmatched. Germline values: CDR1 SGHNT, CDR2 YYREEE (reference sequence). The CDR3 sequence is 14 residues long. The genes are TRBV5-4 and TRBJ2-5; 9 positions agree with TRBD1. The receptor was isolated from a man aged 50-60 years with glioma. Material: PBMCs, obtained from a glioma patient treated with radiotherapy, temozolomide or both. CDR3 nucleotide sequence: TGTGCCAGCAGCTGGGGACAGGGCGGAGAGACCCAGTACTTC. It encodes CASSWGQGGETQYF.